What follows describes a single T cell receptor (beta chain). Recovered status in Cohort 3 required two negative PCRs, clearance, or symptom resolution. As originally analysed: Cell counts per sample came from amplifying reference gene primers. Profiling relied on immunoSEQ multiplex PCR, and the TCRdb table lists in-frame clones only, not all of them. From that table come the V and J calls and clone size; the DNA was used to work out D and trimming. The sample consists of roughly 300,000 clones, roughly 87% of them appearing once. The entry originates in a study of blood T cell repertoires in COVID-19. The TCR sequence derives from a woman under 40 who had recovered from COVID-19. Specimen: PBMCs or T cells enriched from blood (not recorded which).

CDR3 coding DNA: TGTGCCAGCAGCTTATGGGACAGCGAGCAGTTCTTC. It translates to CASSLWDSEQFF. The chain has TRBV11-3 and TRBJ2-1; 7 nucleotides line up with TRBD1. CDR1 is SGHNT, CDR2 YENEEA, per germline. This CDR3 is built from 12 residues. The junction had 2 bases not matched to a gene; V was cut back by 2 bases and J by 10 bases.